These 4 T cell receptor beta chains were all obtained from the same sample, sequenced in a study of shared clonotypes between healthy human individuals. Using immunoSEQ multiplex PCR, the repertoire was profiled, and TCRdb retains in-frame clones only, with some absent. The table has 90,000 to 150,000 clones, under 70% seen once. The sample was memory CD8+ T cells sorted from blood. Subset noted: CD45RO+ cells pooled with CCR7-negative TemRA cells. Source of these receptors: a woman in her 30s in good health.

This clone showed up just a few times. The CDR3 region is CASSVSREGGTDTQYF. In nucleotides, the CDR3 is TGTGCCAGCAGTGTTTCGCGGGAAGGGGGCACAGATACGCAGTATTTT. The chain links TRBV6-4 to TRBJ2-3, with D possibly TRBD2 on 6 matching bases. The CDR3 length is 16 residues. Germline assignment: CDR1 MRHNA and CDR2 SNTAGT. Deletions cut 4 bases from V and 1 base from J, with 15 bases between.

This clone was recorded once. The V gene is TRBV13, the J gene TRBJ1-2, with D perhaps TRBD1 (5 bases). Trimming stripped 5 bases from V and 3 bases from J, with 13 bases between. Germline-derived CDR1 and CDR2 are PRHDT and FYEKMQ (reference sequence). The CDR3 covers 14 residues. Written as DNA, the CDR3 is TGTGCCAGCAGCCAGAGACGGGGCTACTATGGCTACACCTTC. Its protein is CASSQRRGYYGYTF.

The chain combines TRBV27 with TRBJ2-5; 10 positions match TRBD2. V dropped 5 bases and J dropped 4; count of bases not matched to a gene: 7. The CDR3 totals 15 residues. Germline CDR1 MNHEY, CDR2 SMNVEV (reference sequence). CDR3 loop: CASSPGTSDRETQYF. The DNA for the CDR3 is TGTGCCAGCAGTCCCGGGACTAGCGATAGAGAGACCCAGTACTTC.

J is TRBJ1-2 and V is TRBV5-1; TRBD1 is a possible D gene (5 bases). The CDR3 extends over 15 amino acids. Trimming cost V 0 bases and J 8 bases, with 17 bases left between them. Germline V lookup: CDR1 SGHRS, CDR2 YFSETQ. The CDR3 DNA is TGCGCCAGCAGCTTGGATGTGGAAGGGGCAGGAGGCTACACCTTC. Amino acids: CASSLDVEGAGGYTF.